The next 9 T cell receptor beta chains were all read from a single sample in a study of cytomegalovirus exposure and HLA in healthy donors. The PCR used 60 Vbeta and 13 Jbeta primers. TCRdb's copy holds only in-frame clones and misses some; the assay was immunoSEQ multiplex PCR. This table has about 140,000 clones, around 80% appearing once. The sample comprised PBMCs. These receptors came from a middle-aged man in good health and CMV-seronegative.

In nucleotides, the CDR3 is TGTGCCAGCAGCGCAACCCTAGCGGGAGGCGCCGGGGAGCTGTTTTTT. Translation gives CASSATLAGGAGELFF. The chain couples TRBV9 to TRBJ2-2; 11 bases are shared with TRBD2. Germline trimming cut 3 bases from V and 6 bases from J; bases unmatched to any gene: 7. Germline CDR1 is SGDLS and CDR2 is YYNGEE. The length of the CDR3 is 16 residues.

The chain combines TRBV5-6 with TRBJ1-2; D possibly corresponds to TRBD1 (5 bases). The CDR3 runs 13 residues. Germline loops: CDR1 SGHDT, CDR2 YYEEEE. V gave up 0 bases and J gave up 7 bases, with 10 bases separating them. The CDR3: CASSLEGRSGYTF. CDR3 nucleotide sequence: TGTGCCAGCAGCTTGGAGGGGAGGTCTGGCTACACCTTC.

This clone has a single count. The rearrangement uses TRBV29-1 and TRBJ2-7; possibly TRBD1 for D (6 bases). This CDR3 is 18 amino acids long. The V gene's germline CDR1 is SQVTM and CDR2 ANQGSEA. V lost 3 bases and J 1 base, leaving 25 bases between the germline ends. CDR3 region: CSVDPRTVSCNLSYEQYF. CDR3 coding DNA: TGCAGCGTTGACCCACGGACAGTCTCTTGCAACCTTTCCTACGAGCAGTACTTC.

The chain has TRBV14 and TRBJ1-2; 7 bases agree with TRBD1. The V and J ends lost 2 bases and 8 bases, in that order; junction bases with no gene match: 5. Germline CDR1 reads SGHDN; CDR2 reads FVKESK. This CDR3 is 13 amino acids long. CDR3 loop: CASSQTTGLGYTF. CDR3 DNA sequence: TGTGCCAGCAGCCAAACGACAGGGCTGGGCTACACCTTC.

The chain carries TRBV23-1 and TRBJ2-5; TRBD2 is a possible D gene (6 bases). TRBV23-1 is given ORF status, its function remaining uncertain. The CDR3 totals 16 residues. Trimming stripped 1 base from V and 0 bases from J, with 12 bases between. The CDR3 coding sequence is TGCGCCAGCAGTCAATGCCTGGGGGACTACCAAGAGACCCAGTACTTC. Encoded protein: CASSQCLGDYQETQYF.

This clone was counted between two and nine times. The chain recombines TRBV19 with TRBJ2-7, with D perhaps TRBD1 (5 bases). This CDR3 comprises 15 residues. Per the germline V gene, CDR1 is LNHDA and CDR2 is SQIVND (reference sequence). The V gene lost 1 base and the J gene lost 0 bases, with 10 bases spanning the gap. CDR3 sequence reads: CASSIGQPSSYEQYF. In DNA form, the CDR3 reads TGTGCCAGTAGTATAGGACAGCCAAGCTCCTACGAGCAGTACTTC.

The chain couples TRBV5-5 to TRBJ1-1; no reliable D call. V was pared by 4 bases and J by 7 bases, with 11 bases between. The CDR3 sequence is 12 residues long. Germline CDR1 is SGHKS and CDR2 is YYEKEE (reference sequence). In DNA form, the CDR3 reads TGTGCCAGCAGCCCGCCCTACGGTGAAGCTTTCTTT. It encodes CASSPPYGEAFF.

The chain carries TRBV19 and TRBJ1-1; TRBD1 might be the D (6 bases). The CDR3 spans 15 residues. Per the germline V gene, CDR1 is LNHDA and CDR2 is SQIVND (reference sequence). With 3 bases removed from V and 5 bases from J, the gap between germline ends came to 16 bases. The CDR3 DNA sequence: TGTGCCAGTAGTATCCCCATAGGGGGACGGACTGAAGCTTTCTTT. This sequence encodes CASSIPIGGRTEAFF.

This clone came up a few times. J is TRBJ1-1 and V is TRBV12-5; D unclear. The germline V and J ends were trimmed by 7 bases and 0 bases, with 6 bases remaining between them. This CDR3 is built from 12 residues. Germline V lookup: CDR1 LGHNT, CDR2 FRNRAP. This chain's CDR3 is CASAYMNTEAFF. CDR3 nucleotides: TGTGCTAGTGCTTACATGAACACTGAAGCTTTCTTT.